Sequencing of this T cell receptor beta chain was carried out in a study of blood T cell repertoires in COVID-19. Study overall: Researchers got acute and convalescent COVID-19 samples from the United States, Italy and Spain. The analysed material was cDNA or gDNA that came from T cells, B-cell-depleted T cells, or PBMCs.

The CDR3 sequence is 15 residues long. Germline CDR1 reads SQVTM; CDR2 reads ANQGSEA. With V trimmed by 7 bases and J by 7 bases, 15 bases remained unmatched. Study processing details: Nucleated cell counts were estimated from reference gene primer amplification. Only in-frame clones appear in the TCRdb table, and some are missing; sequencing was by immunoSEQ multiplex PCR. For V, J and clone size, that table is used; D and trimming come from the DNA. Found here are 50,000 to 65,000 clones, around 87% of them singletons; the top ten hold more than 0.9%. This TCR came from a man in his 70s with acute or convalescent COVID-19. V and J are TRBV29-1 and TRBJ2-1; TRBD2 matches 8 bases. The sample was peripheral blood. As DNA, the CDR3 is TGCAGCGCTCCAGCAAAAGCGGGAGCAGGTAATGAGCAGTTCTTC. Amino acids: CSAPAKAGAGNEQFF.